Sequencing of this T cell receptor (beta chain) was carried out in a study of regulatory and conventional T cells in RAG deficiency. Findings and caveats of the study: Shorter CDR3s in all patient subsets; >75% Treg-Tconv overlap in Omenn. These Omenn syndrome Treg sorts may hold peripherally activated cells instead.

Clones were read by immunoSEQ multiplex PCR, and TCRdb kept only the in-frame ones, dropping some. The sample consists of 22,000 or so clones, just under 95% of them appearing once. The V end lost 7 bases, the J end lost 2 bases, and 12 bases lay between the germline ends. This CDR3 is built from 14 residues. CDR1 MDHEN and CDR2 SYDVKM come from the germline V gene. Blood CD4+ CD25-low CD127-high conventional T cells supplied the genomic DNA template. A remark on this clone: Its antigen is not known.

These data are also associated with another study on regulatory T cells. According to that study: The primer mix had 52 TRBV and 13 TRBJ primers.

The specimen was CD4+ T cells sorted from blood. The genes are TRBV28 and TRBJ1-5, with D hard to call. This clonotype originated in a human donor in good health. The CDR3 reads CASITTRGNQPQHF. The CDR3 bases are TGTGCCAGCATAACGACTAGGGGCAATCAGCCCCAGCATTTT.